This entry is about one TCR beta chain. This sample is drawn from a study of blood T cell repertoires in COVID-19. The overall study: Both acute and convalescent COVID-19 samples were obtained from the United States, Italy and Spain. T cells, B-cell-depleted T cells, or PBMCs supplied cDNA or gDNA.

In the original workflow: Using reference gene primer amplification, nucleated cell counts were estimated. Assay: immunoSEQ multiplex PCR; the TCRdb copy retains only in-frame clones and omits some. That table is the source of V, J and clone size, and D and trimming were worked out from the DNA. Seen here are fewer than 75,000 clones, under 90% observed once, and the top ten hold approximately 1.3%. The clonotype originates from a man aged 60 to 69 with acute or convalescent COVID-19. Sequencing used peripheral blood.

CDR3 sequence (DNA): TGTGCCAGCAGTCAAACTAGGACTAGCGGGGGGGCCCGGCAGTTCTTC. It encodes CASSQTRTSGGARQFF. The chain recombines TRBV2 with TRBJ2-1; 15 bases match TRBD2. Trimming took 5 bases from V and 12 from J; bases not matched to a gene: 11. CDR1 and CDR2 (germline): SNHLY, FYNNEI. The CDR3 totals 16 residues.